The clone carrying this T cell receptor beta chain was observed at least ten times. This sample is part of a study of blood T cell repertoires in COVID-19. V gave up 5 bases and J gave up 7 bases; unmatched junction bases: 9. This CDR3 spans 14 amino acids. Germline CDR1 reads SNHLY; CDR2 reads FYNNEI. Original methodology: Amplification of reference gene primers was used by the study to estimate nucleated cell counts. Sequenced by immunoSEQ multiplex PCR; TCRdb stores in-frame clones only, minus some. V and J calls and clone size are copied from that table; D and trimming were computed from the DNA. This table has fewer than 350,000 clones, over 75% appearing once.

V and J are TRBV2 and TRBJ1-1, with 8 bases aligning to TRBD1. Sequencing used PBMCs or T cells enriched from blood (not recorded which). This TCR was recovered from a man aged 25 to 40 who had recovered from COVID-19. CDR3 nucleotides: TGTGCCAGCAGTCAGGACAGGGTTTGGGATGAAGCTTTCTTT. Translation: CASSQDRVWDEAFF.